Listed below are T cell receptor beta chains from one sample, sequenced in a study of T cell responses to AZD1222 COVID-19 vaccine. Sequencing used immunoSEQ multiplex PCR; TCRdb keeps in-frame clones, though not all of them. The profile covers 100,000 or so clones, with 70% to 90% appearing a single time and just under 3% taken by the ten largest. The material sequenced was peripheral blood, taken on day 0 of AZD1222 vaccination. The receptors were gathered from an adult in good health. Each CDR3 is given with its conserved first and last residue. A D gene is named only where the DNA matches it firmly. Not all rows give a size; the values are once, few, many and, for expanded clones, a class.

J | V | size | D | DNA | CDR3
TRBJ2-1 | TRBV6-5 | - | TRBD1 | TGTGCCAGCAGTAAATACCTTACAGGGGGTGGGTTCTTC | CASSKYLTGGGFF
TRBJ2-5 | TRBV3-1/TRBV3-2 | few | TRBD2 | TGTGCCAGCAGCCAAGATGGACTAGCGGGAGAGACCCAGTACTTC | CASSQDGLAGETQYF
TRBJ2-5 | TRBV7-9 | - | TRBD2 | TGTGCCAGCAGCTCCCTGGGACTAGCGGGGTACCAAGAGACCCAGTACTTC | CASSSLGLAGYQETQYF
TRBJ1-6 | TRBV2 | - | - | TGTGCCAGCTCTATTAACTTGTCTTCACCCCTCCACTTT | CASSINLSSPLHF
TRBJ1-3 | TRBV9 | - | - | TGTGCCAGCAGCGGAAACACCATATATTTT | CASSGNTIYF
TRBJ2-7 | TRBV7-8 | - | TRBD2 | TGTGCCAGCAGCTTGAGGACGCTCGGGGGGATGGACGAGCAGTACTTC | CASSLRTLGGMDEQYF
TRBJ1-1 | TRBV6-5 | - | - | TGTGCCAGCAGGATTCACAGGGAGATGAACACTGAAGCTTTCTTT | CASRIHREMNTEAFF
TRBJ2-4 | TRBV5-4 | once | - | TGTGCCAGCAGCTTGGTAGGGGCGGACTTC | CASSLVGADF
TRBJ2-3 | TRBV27 | - | - | TGTGCCAGCAGTCCCCGGGGCACAGATACGCAGTATTTT | CASSPRGTDTQYF
TRBJ1-2 | TRBV5-6 | - | - | TGTGCCAGCAGCCCTGGGGGAAACTATGGCTACACCTTC | CASSPGGNYGYTF
TRBJ1-3 | TRBV6-1 | - | - | TGTGCCAGCAGTGAGTTGACAGGCTCTGGAAACACCATATATTTT | CASSELTGSGNTIYF
TRBJ1-1 | TRBV11-3 | - | - | TGTGCCAGCAGCGGGACTAACACTGAAGCTTTCTTT | CASSGTNTEAFF
TRBJ1-1 | TRBV5-1 | - | TRBD1 | TGCGCCAGCAAAAAAGGGACAGAATCGGGTGAAGCTTTCTTT | CASKKGTESGEAFF
TRBJ1-3 | TRBV9 | - | - | TGTGCCAGCAGCCCCACGGGAAGTGGGACTGGAAACACCATATATTTT | CASSPTGSGTGNTIYF
TRBJ2-1 | TRBV12-3/TRBV12-4 | - | - | TGTGCCAGCGAAGTGGACAATGAGCAGTTCTTC | CASEVDNEQFF
TRBJ1-1 | TRBV6-1 | few | - | TGTGCCAGCAGTGAAGTAGGGGAGTCGACTGAAGCTTTCTTT | CASSEVGESTEAFF
TRBJ1-3 | TRBV9 | once | - | TGTGCCAGCAGCGAAAGGGCAGGCTCTGGAAACACCATATATTTT | CASSERAGSGNTIYF
TRBJ2-6 | TRBV24-1 | - | - | TGTGCCACCTCTAGAGCCGGGGCCAACGTCCTGACTTTC | CATSRAGANVLTF
TRBJ1-2 | TRBV2 | - | TRBD1 | TGTGCCAACCCGACAGGGAACTATGGCTACACCTTC | CANPTGNYGYTF
TRBJ2-2 | TRBV2 | few | - | TGTGCCAGCAGTGAAAGTAGGGGGGGGACCGGGGAGCTGTTTTTT | CASSESRGGTGELFF
TRBJ2-1 | TRBV9 | once | TRBD2 | TGTGCCAGCACCCGAACCGGGACTAGAGACAATGAGCAGTTCTTC | CASTRTGTRDNEQFF
TRBJ2-3 | TRBV7-2 | - | - | TGTGCCGCGCAGGGAGGGGGCGCCGGAGATACGCAGTATTTT | CAAQGGGAGDTQYF
TRBJ2-3 | TRBV9 | - | TRBD2 | TGTGCCAGCAGCGTAGGGGGCGGGAGGGGCGGCACAGATACGCAGTATTTT | CASSVGGGRGGTDTQYF
TRBJ2-5 | TRBV7-2 | - | - | TGTGCCAGCAGCTTAGGGAGGGCCCAAGAGACCCAGTACTTC | CASSLGRAQETQYF
TRBJ2-7 | TRBV7-2 | - | - | TGTGCCAGCAGCTTATTGGGTGGCATGTCCTCCTACGAGCAGTACTTC | CASSLLGGMSSYEQYF
TRBJ1-1 | TRBV7-8 | - | - | TGTGCCAGCAGCCGCAGGGTTGACACTGAAGCTTTCTTT | CASSRRVDTEAFF
TRBJ1-5 | TRBV4-3 | - | - | TGCGCCAGCAGCCAGGGGGGCAATCAGCCCCAGCATTTT | CASSQGGNQPQHF
TRBJ1-3 | TRBV6-5 | - | - | TGTGCCAGCAGACGAGTGGTCTCAGAGAACACCATATATTTT | CASRRVVSENTIYF
TRBJ1-1 | TRBV7-9 | - | - | TGTGCCAGCAGCTCAGAGGGGGGCATGAACACTGAAGCTTTCTTT | CASSSEGGMNTEAFF
TRBJ2-3 | TRBV7-6 | - | - | TGTGCCAGCAGCACAAGCACAGATACGCAGTATTTT | CASSTSTDTQYF
TRBJ1-6 | TRBV4-1 | - | - | TGCGCCAGCAGCCAGATAGGCGGGAGCTCCTATAATTCACCCCTCCACTTT | CASSQIGGSSYNSPLHF
TRBJ1-6 | TRBV11-3 | - | - | TGTGCCAGCACCAAGGGGGACGCCTATAATTCACCCCTCCACTTT | CASTKGDAYNSPLHF
TRBJ2-2 | TRBV6-1 | - | TRBD1 | TGTGCCAGCAGCCCGGGACAGGGTACCGGGGAGCTGTTTTTT | CASSPGQGTGELFF
TRBJ2-2 | TRBV4-3 | - | TRBD1 | TGCGCCAGCAGCCAGGACAGGGGGCAGAGCACCGGGGAGCTGTTTTTT | CASSQDRGQSTGELFF
TRBJ1-4 | TRBV9 | - | - | TGTGCCAGCAGCGCCACAGGTTCAACTAATGAAAAACTGTTTTTT | CASSATGSTNEKLFF
TRBJ2-1 | TRBV13 | - | TRBD2 | TGTGCCAGCAGCTCGGACTGGCGGGAGAAGTCTGTGGACAATGAGCAGTTCTTC | CASSSDWREKSVDNEQFF
TRBJ2-1 | TRBV29-1 | - | TRBD2 | TGCAGCGTTGCTACTAGCGGGAACAATGAGCAGTTCTTC | CSVATSGNNEQFF
TRBJ1-1 | TRBV21-1 | - | - | TGTGCCAGCAGCAAAGGGGGGCAGGGGGTAGCTTTCTTT | CASSKGGQGVAFF
TRBJ2-1 | TRBV7-2 | - | - | TGTGCCAGCAGCTTAGAAGGCGGACCGTCCATTTACAATGAGCAGTTCTTC | CASSLEGGPSIYNEQFF
TRBJ1-3 | TRBV7-2 | - | TRBD1 | TGTGCCAGCAGCTTAAGACAGGGATCTGGAAACACCATATATTTT | CASSLRQGSGNTIYF
TRBJ1-2 | TRBV15 | - | - | TGTGCCACCAGCGGGTACGGAAGCGCTAACTATGGCTACACCTTC | CATSGYGSANYGYTF
TRBJ2-5 | TRBV2 | - | - | TGTGCCAGCAAGACCCAGGGGGGGCCCTCCGAGACCCAGTACTTC | CASKTQGGPSETQYF
TRBJ1-3 | TRBV6-5 | once | - | TGTGCCAGCAGGGCAGCCGTTGGAAACACCATATATTTT | CASRAAVGNTIYF
TRBJ1-2 | TRBV30 | - | - | TGTGCCTGGAGTGGGGAAAGGGGGTTATATGGCTACACCTTC | CAWSGERGLYGYTF
TRBJ1-6 | TRBV30 | - | - | TGTGCCTGGGCACAGGCCGGGGCACCCCTCCACTTT | CAWAQAGAPLHF
TRBJ1-2 | TRBV3-1/TRBV3-2 | - | - | TGTGCCAGCAGCTACTCAGAGGGGCCCTATGGCTACACCTTC | CASSYSEGPYGYTF
TRBJ2-6 | TRBV2 | - | TRBD1 | TGTGCCAGCAGTGAGACAGGGATCGGGGCCAACGTCCTGACTTTC | CASSETGIGANVLTF
TRBJ2-4 | TRBV3-1/TRBV3-2 | - | TRBD2 | TGTGCCAGCAGCCAAGTAACTAGCGGAAAAAACATTCAGTACTTC | CASSQVTSGKNIQYF
TRBJ2-7 | TRBV7-2 | once | TRBD2 | TGTGCCAGCAGCTTAGCGGGGGGGAGGTCCGAGCAGTACTTC | CASSLAGGRSEQYF
TRBJ1-2 | TRBV7-2 | few | TRBD1 | TGTGCCAGCAGCTTGGGACAGGGGGACCCCTATGGCTACACCTTC | CASSLGQGDPYGYTF
TRBJ1-4 | TRBV6-5 | - | - | TGTGCCAGCAGTTACTCGACCGCCCCTCCCAATGAAAAACTGTTTTTT | CASSYSTAPPNEKLFF
TRBJ1-5 | TRBV7-8 | - | - | TGTGCCAGCAGCTTAATCGGTCGGCAGCCCTATAGCAATCAGCCCCAGCATTTT | CASSLIGRQPYSNQPQHF